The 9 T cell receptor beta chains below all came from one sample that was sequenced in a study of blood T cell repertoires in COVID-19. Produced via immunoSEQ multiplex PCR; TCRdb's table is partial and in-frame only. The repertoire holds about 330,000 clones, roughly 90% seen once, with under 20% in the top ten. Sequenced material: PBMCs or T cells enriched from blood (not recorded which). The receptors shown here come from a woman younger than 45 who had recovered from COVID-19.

Written as DNA, the CDR3 is TGTGCCAGCAGCCCCCCTAGCACAGATACGCAGTATTTT. This translates into CASSPPSTDTQYF. The chain combines TRBV7-3 with TRBJ2-3; unclear D gene. V lost 5 bases and J lost 0, with 6 bases in between. The CDR3 is 13 residues long. Germline V gene sequence: CDR1 SGHTA, CDR2 FQGTGA.

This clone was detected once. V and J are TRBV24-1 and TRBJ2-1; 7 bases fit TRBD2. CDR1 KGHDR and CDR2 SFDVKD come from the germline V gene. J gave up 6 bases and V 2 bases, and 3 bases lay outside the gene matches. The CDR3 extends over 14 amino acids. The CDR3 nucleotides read TGTGCCACCAGTGATTCTCTAGCGGTCAATGAGCAGTTCTTC. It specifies CATSDSLAVNEQFF.

CDR3 amino acids: CASSLGTGGVGYTF. CDR3 DNA: TGTGCCAGCAGCTTAGGGACAGGGGGCGTAGGCTACACCTTC. The chain carries TRBV11-2 and TRBJ1-2; TRBD1 matches at 11 bases. This CDR3 has 14 amino acids. V shed 1 base, J shed 8 bases, and the junction held 3 bases outside the gene matches. The germline V gene encodes CDR1 SGHAT and CDR2 FQNNGV. Based on the CDR3 plus reference TRBV11-2 and TRBJ1-2, the full variable domain is EAGVAQSPRYKIIEKRQSVAFWCNPISGHATLYWYQQILGQGPKLLIQFQNNGVVDDSQLPKDRFSAERLKGVDSTLKIQPAKLEDSAVYLCASSLGTGGVGYTFGSGTRLTVV.

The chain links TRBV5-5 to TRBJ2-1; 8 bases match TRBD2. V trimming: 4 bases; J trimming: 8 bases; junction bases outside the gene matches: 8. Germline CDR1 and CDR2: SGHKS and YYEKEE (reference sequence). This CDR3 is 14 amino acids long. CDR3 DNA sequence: TGTGCCAGCAGCCGGTCGGGACTAGAGGATGAGCAGTTCTTC. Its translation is CASSRSGLEDEQFF.

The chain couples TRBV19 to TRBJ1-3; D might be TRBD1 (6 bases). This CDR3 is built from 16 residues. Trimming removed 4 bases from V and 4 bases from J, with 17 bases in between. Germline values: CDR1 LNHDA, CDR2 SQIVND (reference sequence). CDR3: CASSTDSTSLGNTIYF. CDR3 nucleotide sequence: TGTGCCAGTAGTACGGACAGCACGTCTCTGGGAAACACCATATATTTT. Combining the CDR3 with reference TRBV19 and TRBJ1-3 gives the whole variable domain DGGITQSPKYLFRKEGQNVTLSCEQNLNHDAMYWYRQDPGQGLRLIYYSQIVNDFQKGDIAEGYSVSREKKESFPLTVTSAQKNPTAFYLCASSTDSTSLGNTIYFGEGSWLTVV.

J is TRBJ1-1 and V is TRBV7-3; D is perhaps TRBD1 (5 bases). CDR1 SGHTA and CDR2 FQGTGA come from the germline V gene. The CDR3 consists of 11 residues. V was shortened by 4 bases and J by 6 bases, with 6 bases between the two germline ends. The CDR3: CASSWGAEAFF. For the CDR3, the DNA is TGTGCCAGCAGCTGGGGGGCTGAAGCTTTCTTT.

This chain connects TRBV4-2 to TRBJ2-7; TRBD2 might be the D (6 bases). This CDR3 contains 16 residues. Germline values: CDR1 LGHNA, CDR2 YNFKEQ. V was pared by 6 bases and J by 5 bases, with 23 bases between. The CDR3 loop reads CASSGTAKSYNHEQYF. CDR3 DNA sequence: TGTGCCAGCAGTGGGACTGCGAAGAGTTACAACCACGAGCAGTACTTC.

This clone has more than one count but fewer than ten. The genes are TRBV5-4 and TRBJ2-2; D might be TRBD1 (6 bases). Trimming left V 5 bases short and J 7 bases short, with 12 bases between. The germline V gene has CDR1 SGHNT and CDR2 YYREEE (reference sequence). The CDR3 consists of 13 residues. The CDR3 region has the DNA TGTGCCAGCAGTCCAGGGGAGTACGGGGAGCTGTTTTTT. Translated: CASSPGEYGELFF.

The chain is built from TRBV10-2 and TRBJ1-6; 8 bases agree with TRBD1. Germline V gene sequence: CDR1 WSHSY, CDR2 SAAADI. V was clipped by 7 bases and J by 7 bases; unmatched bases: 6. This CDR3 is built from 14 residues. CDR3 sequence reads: CASTWDRWNSPLHF. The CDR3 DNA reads TGCGCCAGCACCTGGGACAGGTGGAATTCACCCCTCCACTTT.